The rows below give T cell receptor beta chains drawn from one sample of a study of T cell changes during pregnancy in multiple sclerosis. Repertoires were generated with immunoSEQ multiplex PCR, while TCRdb's copy carries only in-frame clones and drops some. The sample consists of tens of thousands of clones, 90% to 95% of them appearing once. The sample was CD8+ T cells from peripheral blood mononuclear cells, taken in the second trimester of pregnancy. These receptors were taken from a female donor with multiple sclerosis, enrolled in a pregnancy study. The CDR3 runs from the conserved cysteine through the conserved F or W. Each record gives: V gene, CDR3 protein.

TRBV10-1 | CASSDPTSGRPQETQYF
TRBV27 | CASSLGGGAYNEQFF
TRBV2 | CASSPGTSGSYEQYF
TRBV30 | CAWSMGQGLGPQHF
TRBV30 | CAWSAPGQGMNTEAFF
TRBV25-1 | CASGVRDRGRGYTF
TRBV15 | CATSGGTGPYGYTF
TRBV27 | CASSLSIQGGITYGYTF
TRBV7-7 | CASSLARGHEQYF
TRBV14 | CASSPGTAHYGYTF
TRBV13 | CASSRHGVDDEQYF
TRBV4-2 | CASSQELAGAYEQYF
TRBV29-1 | CSVGAGDGYTF
TRBV27 | CASSLRLAGITDTQYF
TRBV7-3 | CASSFSGGGDEQYF
TRBV27 | CASKIWTGGYEQYF
TRBV6-5 | CASSPGEWAFF
TRBV11-2 | CASFSGSYNEQFF
TRBV7-6 | CASSLGRGRGNTIYF
TRBV6-6 | CASRRTGGPQEQYF
TRBV30 | CAWSYGGVSEAFF
TRBV5-1 | CASSGMNRESTEAFF
TRBV7-7 | CASSHSRGSEQYF
TRBV9 | CASSGEGGNQPQHF
TRBV7-9 | CASSPTSDLSYEQYF
TRBV5-4 | CASSLTGGNSPLHF
TRBV29-1 | CSVEQGVTEAFF
TRBV5-1 | CASSLGMTGANTGELFF
TRBV2 | CASTGQGIHEQYF
TRBV6-6 | CASTEQGGEPQHF
TRBV11-2 | CASSSWTQSAYEQYF
TRBV19 | CASSISPGLAGQETQYF
TRBV4-1 | CASSQGGQGGGLNTEAFF
TRBV4-2 | CASSQEHGGAWDEQFF
TRBV11-3 | CASSLRQGVTDTQYF
TRBV6-5 | CASRPGTFVPGELFF
TRBV27 | CASSPLGQVSYEQYF
TRBV5-1 | CASSATTGVGEQYF
TRBV4-2 | CASSQQKEEEGETQYF
TRBV19 | CASSISGSSGNTIYF
TRBV5-4 | CASSSSAGYNTGELFF
TRBV7-9 | CASSLGAGDQPQHF
TRBV4-3 | CASSLRDSTSYEQYF
TRBV14 | CASSPPSGTSTDTQYF
TRBV25-1 | CASSAHPLERTGNEQFF
TRBV13 | CASSNGTAFEYF
TRBV30 | CAAKGEETQYF
TRBV9 | CASSEPPDRGPNTEAFF
TRBV28 | CASSLTGVNTGELFF
TRBV6-6 | CASSYTARVGQPQHF
TRBV5-5 | CASSAGLLRVSLHF
TRBV7-9 | CASSSTEGTDSYEQYF
TRBV7-9 | CASSLAGVNTEAFF
TRBV23-1 | CASSQTTGLIGPEAFF
TRBV7-9 | CASSQPTGVGNTIYF